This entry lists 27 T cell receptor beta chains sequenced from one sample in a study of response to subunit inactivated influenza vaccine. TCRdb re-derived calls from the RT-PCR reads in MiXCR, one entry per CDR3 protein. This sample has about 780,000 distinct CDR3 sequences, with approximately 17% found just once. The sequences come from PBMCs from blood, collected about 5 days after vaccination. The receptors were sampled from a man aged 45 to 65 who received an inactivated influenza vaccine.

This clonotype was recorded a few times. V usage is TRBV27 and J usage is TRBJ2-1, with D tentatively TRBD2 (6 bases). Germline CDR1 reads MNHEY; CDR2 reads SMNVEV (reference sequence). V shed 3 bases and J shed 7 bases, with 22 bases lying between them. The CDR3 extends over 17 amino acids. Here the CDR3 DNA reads TGTGCCAGCAGTTTGGGGGGTTACTGGGAAGAGGGAAATGAGCAGTTCTTC. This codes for CASSLGGYWEEGNEQFF.

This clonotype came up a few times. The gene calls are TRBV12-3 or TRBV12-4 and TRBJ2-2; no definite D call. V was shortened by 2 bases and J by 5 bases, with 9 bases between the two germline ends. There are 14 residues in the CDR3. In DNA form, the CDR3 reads TGTGCCAGCAGTTTAAACAAACCGACCGGGGAGCTGTTTTTT. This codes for CASSLNKPTGELFF.

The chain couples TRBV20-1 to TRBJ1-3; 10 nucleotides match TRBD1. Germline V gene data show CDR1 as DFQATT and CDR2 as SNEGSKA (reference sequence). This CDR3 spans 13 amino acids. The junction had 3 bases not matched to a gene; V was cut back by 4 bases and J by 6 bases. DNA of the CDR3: TGCAGTGCTATAGGACAGGGGGAAAACACCATATATTTT. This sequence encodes CSAIGQGENTIYF.

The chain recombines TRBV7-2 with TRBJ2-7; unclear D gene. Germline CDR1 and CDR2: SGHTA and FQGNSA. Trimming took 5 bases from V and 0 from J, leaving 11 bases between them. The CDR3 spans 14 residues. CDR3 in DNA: TGTGCCAGCAGCATCGGATTTCACTCCTACGAGCAGTACTTC. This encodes CASSIGFHSYEQYF. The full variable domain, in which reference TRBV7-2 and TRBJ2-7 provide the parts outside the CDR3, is GAGVSQSPSNKVTEKGKDVELRCDPISGHTALYWYRQSLGQGLEFLIYFQGNSAPDKSGLPSDRFSAERTGGSVSTLTIQRTQQEDSAVYLCASSIGFHSYEQYFGPGTRLTVT.

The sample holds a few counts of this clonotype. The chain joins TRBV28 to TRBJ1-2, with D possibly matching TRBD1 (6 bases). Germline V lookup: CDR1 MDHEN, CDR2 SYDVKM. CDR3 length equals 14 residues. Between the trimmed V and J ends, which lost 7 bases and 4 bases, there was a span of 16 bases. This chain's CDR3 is CASTHPAGAYGYTF. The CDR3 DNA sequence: TGTGCCAGCACCCACCCCGCAGGGGCCTATGGCTACACCTTC.

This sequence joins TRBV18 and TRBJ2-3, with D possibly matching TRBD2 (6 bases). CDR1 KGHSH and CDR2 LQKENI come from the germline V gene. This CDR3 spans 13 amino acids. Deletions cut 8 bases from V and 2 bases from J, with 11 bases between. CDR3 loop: CASAAGITDTQYF. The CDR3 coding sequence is TGTGCCAGCGCCGCGGGAATCACAGATACGCAGTATTTT. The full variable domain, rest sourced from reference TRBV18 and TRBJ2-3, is NAGVMQNPRHLVRRRGQEARLRCSPMKGHSHVYWYRQLPEEGLKFMVYLQKENIIDESGMPKERFSAEFPKEGPSILRIQQVVRGDSAAYFCASAAGITDTQYFGPGTRLTVL.

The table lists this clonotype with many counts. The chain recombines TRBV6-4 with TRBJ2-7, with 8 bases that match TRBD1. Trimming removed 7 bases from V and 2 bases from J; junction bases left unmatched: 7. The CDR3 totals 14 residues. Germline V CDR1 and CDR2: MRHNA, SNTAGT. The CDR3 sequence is CASKRTGCTYEQYF. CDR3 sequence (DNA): TGTGCCAGCAAAAGGACAGGGTGCACCTACGAGCAGTACTTC.

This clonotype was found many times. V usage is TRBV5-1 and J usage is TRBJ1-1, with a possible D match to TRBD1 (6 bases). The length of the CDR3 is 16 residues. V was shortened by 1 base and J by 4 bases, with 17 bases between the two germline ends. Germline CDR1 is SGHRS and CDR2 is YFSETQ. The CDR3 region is CASSLYGNREGTEAFF. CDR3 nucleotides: TGCGCCAGCAGCTTGTATGGGAACAGGGAGGGCACTGAAGCTTTCTTT.

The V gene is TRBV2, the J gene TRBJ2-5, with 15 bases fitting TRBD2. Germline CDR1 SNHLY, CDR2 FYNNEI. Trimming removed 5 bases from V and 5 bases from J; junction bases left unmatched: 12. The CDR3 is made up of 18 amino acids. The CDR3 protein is CASSLSGTSGRNTETQYF. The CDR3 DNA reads TGTGCCAGCAGTCTTTCCGGGACTAGCGGGAGGAACACCGAGACCCAGTACTTC.

As DNA, the CDR3 is TGTGCCAGCACCGGGCACACAAGCACAGATACGCAGTATTTT. Protein sequence: CASTGHTSTDTQYF. V and J are TRBV2 and TRBJ2-3; D is unclear. Germline V gives CDR1 SNHLY, CDR2 FYNNEI. The CDR3 loop spans 14 amino acids. V lost 7 bases to trimming and J lost 0 bases, with 11 bases between them. Together with reference TRBV2 and TRBJ2-3, the CDR3 gives the full variable domain: EPEVTQTPSHQVTQMGQEVILRCVPISNHLYFYWYRQILGQKVEFLVSFYNNEISEKSEIFDDQFSVERPDGSNFTLKIRSTKLEDSAMYFCASTGHTSTDTQYFGPGTRLTVL.

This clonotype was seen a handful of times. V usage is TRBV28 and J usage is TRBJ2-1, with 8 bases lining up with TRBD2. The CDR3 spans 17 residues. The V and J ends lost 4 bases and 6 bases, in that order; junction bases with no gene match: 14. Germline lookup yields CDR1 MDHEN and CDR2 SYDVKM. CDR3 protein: CASSSPRGGTRFNEQFF. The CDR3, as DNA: TGTGCCAGCAGTTCCCCAAGGGGGGGGACTAGATTCAATGAGCAGTTCTTC. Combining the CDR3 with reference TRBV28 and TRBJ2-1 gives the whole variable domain DVKVTQSSRYLVKRTGEKVFLECVQDMDHENMFWYRQDPGLGLRLIYFSYDVKMKEKGDIPEGYSVSREKKERFSLILESASTNQTSMYLCASSSPRGGTRFNEQFFGPGTRLTVL.

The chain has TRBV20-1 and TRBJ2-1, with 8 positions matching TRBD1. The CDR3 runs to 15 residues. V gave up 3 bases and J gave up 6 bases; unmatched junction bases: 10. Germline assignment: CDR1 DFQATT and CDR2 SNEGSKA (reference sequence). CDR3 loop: CSASPDREPLNEQFF. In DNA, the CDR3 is TGCAGTGCTAGCCCGGACAGGGAGCCCCTCAATGAGCAGTTCTTC.

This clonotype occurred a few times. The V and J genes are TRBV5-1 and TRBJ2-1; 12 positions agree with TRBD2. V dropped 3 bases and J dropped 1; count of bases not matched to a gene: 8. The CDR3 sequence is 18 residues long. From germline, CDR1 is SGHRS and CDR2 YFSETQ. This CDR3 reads CASSSRLAGVGSYNEQFF. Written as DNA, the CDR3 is TGCGCCAGCAGCTCCCGACTAGCGGGAGTTGGTTCCTACAATGAGCAGTTCTTC.

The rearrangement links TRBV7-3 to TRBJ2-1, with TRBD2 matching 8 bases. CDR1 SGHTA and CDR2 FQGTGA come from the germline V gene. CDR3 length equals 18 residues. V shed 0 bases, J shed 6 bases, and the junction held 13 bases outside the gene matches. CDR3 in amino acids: CASSLTGGAGGIGNEQFF. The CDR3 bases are TGTGCCAGCAGCTTAACGGGAGGGGCGGGAGGTATCGGCAATGAGCAGTTCTTC.

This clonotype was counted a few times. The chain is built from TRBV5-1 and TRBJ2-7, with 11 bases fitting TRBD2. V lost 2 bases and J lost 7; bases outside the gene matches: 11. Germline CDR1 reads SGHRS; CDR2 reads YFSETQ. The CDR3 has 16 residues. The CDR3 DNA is TGCGCCAGCAGCTTCCGACAGACTAGCGGGAAGGGTGAGCAGTACTTC. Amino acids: CASSFRQTSGKGEQYF.

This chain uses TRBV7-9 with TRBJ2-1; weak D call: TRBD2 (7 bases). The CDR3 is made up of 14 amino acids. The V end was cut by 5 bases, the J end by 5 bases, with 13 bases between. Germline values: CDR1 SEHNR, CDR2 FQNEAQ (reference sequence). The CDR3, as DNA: TGTGCCAGCAGCCCGGGGAGGGGGGACAATGAGCAGTTCTTC. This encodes CASSPGRGDNEQFF.

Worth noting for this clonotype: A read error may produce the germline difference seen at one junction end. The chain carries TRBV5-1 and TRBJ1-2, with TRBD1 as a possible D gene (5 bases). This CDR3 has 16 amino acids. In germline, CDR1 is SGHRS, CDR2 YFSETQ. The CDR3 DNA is TGCGCCAGCAGCTTGGGTTCAGGGCCTCAACGCTATGGCTTCACCTTC. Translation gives CASSLGSGPQRYGFTF. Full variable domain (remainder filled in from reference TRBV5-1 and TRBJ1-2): KAGVTQTPRYLIKTRGQQVTLSCSPISGHRSVSWYQQTPGQGLQFLFEYFSETQRNKGNFPGRFSGRQFSNSRSEMNVSTLELGDSALYLCASSLGSGPQRYGFTFGSGTRLTVV.

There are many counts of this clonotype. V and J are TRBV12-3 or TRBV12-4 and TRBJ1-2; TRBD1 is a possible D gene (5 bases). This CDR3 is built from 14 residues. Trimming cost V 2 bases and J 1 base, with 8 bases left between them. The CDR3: CASSLWDGNYGYTF. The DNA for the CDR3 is TGTGCCAGCAGTTTATGGGACGGTAACTATGGCTACACCTTC.

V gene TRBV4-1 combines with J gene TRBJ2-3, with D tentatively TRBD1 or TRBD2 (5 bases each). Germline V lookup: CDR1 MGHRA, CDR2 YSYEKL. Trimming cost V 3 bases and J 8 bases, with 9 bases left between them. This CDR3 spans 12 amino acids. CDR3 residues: CASSHTGGTQYF. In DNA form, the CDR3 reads TGCGCCAGCAGCCATACAGGAGGTACGCAGTATTTT.

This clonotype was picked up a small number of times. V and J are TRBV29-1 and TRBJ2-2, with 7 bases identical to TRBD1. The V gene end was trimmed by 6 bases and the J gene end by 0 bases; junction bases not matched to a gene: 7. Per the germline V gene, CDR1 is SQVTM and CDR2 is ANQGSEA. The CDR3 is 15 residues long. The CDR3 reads CSVDSGGTNTGELFF. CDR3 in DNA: TGCAGCGTCGACTCAGGGGGAACGAACACCGGGGAGCTGTTTTTT.

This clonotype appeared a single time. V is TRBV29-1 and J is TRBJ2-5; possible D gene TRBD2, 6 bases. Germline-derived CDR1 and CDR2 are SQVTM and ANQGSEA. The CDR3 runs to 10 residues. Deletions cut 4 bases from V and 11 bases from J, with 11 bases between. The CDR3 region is CSVVLAEQYF. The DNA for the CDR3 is TGCAGCGTTGTATTAGCGGAACAGTACTTC.

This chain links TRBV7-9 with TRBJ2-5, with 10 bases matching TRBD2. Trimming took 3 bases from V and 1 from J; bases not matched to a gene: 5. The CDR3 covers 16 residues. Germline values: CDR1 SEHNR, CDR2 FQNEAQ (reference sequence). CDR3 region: CASSLRAGGIQETQYF. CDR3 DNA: TGTGCCAGCAGCTTGCGAGCGGGAGGGATCCAAGAGACCCAGTACTTC.

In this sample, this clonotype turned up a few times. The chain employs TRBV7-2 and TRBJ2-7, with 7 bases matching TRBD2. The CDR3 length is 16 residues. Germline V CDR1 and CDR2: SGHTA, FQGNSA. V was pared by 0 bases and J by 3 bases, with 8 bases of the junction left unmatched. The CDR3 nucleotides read TGTGCCAGCAGCTTAGCGCTTGGGGGGGGAGGCTACGAGCAGTACTTC. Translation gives CASSLALGGGGYEQYF.

CDR3 in amino acids: CASSRGPEQYF. CDR3 sequence (DNA): TGCGCCAGCAGCCGCGGCCCCGAGCAGTACTTC. The rearrangement links TRBV5-1 to TRBJ2-7; D not resolved. The CDR3 has 11 amino acids. CDR1 SGHRS and CDR2 YFSETQ come from the germline V gene. Between the trimmed V and J ends, which lost 4 bases and 6 bases, there was a span of 8 bases.

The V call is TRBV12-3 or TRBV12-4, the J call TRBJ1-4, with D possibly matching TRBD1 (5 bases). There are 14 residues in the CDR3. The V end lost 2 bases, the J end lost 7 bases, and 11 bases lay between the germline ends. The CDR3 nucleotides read TGTGCCAGCAGTTTATTCGGGGGAGCTGAAAAACTGTTTTTT. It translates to CASSLFGGAEKLFF.

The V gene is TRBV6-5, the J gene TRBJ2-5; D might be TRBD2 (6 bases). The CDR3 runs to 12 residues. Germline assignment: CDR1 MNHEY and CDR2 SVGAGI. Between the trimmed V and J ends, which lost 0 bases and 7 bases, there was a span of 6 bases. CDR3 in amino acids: CASSYSGGTQYF. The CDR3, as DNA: TGTGCCAGCAGTTACTCGGGGGGGACCCAGTACTTC.

This CDR3 reads CASSSGQYNTEAFF. Here the CDR3 DNA reads TGTGCCAGCAGCTCGGGACAGTATAACACTGAAGCTTTCTTT. The genes are TRBV7-2 and TRBJ1-1, with 7 bases that match TRBD1. V shed 4 bases, J shed 2 bases, and the junction held 4 bases outside the gene matches. The CDR3 covers 14 residues. The V gene's germline CDR1 is SGHTA and CDR2 FQGNSA. Supplemented by reference TRBV7-2 and TRBJ1-1, the full variable domain reads GAGVSQSPSNKVTEKGKDVELRCDPISGHTALYWYRQSLGQGLEFLIYFQGNSAPDKSGLPSDRFSAERTGGSVSTLTIQRTQQEDSAVYLCASSSGQYNTEAFFGQGTRLTVV.